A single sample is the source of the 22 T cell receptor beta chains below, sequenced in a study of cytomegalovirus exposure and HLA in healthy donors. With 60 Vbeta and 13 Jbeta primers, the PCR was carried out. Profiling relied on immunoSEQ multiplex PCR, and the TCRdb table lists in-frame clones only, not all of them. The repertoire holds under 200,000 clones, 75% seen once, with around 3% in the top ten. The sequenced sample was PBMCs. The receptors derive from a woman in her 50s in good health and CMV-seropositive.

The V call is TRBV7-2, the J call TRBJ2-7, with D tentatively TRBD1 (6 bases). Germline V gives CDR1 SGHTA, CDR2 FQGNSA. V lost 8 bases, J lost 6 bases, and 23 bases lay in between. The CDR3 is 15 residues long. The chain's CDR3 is CASQRVAGDFCEQYF. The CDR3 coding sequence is TGTGCCAGCCAACGAGTGGCAGGGGATTTTTGCGAGCAGTACTTC.

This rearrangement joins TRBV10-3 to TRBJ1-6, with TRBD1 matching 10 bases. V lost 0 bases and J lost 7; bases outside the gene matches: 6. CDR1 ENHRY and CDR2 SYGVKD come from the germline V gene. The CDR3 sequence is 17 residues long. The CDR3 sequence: CAISESRDRGSNSPLHF. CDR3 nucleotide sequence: TGTGCCATCAGTGAGTCGAGGGACAGGGGATCAAATTCACCCCTCCACTTT.

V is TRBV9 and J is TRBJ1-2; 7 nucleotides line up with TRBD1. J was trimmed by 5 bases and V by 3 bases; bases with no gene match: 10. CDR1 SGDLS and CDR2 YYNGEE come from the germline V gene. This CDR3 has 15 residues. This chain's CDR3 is CASSASPGTDYGYTF. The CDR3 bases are TGTGCCAGCAGCGCTTCCCCCGGGACAGATTATGGCTACACCTTC.

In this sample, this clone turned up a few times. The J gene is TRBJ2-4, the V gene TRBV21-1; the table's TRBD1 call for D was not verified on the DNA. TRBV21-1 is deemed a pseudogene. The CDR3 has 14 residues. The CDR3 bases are TGTGCCAGCAGCAGAAGACAGGCCAAAAACATTCAGTACTTC. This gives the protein CASSRRQAKNIQYF.

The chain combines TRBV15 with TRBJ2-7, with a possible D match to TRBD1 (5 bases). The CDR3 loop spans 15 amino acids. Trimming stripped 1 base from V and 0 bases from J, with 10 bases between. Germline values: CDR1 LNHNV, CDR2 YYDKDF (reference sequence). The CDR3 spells CATSRGGSLSYEQYF. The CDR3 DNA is TGTGCCACCAGCAGAGGGGGCAGCCTCTCCTACGAGCAGTACTTC. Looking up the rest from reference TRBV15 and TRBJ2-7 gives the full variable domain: DAMVIQNPRYQVTQFGKPVTLSCSQTLNHNVMYWYQQKSSQAPKLLFHYYDKDFNNEADTPDNFQSRRPNTSFCFLDIRSPGLGDTAMYLCATSRGGSLSYEQYFGPGTRLTVT.

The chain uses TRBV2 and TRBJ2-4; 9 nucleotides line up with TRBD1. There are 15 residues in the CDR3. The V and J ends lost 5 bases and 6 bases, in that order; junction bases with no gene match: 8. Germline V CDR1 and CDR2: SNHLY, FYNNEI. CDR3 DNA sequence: TGTGCCAGCAGTTACCGGGACAGGGAGCTAAACATTCAGTACTTC. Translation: CASSYRDRELNIQYF.

CDR3 bases: TGTGCCAGCAGCACGCGACAGGGGGCTTACGGGGAGCTGTTTTTT. Protein sequence: CASSTRQGAYGELFF. J is TRBJ2-2 and V is TRBV7-2; 10 bases agree with TRBD1. Trimming took 5 bases from V and 7 from J; bases not matched to a gene: 7. This CDR3 has 15 amino acids. Germline V gene lookup returns CDR1 SGHTA and CDR2 FQGNSA. The whole variable domain, filled in from reference TRBV7-2 and TRBJ2-2, reads GAGVSQSPSNKVTEKGKDVELRCDPISGHTALYWYRQSLGQGLEFLIYFQGNSAPDKSGLPSDRFSAERTGGSVSTLTIQRTQQEDSAVYLCASSTRQGAYGELFFGEGSRLTVL.

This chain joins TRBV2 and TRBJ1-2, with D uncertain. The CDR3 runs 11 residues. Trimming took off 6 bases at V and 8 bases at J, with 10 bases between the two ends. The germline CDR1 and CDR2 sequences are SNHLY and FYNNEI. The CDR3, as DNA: TGTGCCAGCAGGGAAAGCTACGGCTACACCTTC. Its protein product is CASRESYGYTF.

CDR3 region: CASSAGGQETQYF. CDR3 bases: TGCGCCAGCAGCGCCGGGGGGCAAGAGACCCAGTACTTC. V gene TRBV10-1 combines with J gene TRBJ2-5, with 7 bases fitting TRBD2. Germline V gives CDR1 WNHNN, CDR2 SYGVQD (reference sequence). The CDR3 runs 13 residues. V lost 6 bases to trimming and J lost 2 bases; unmatched junction nucleotides: 3.

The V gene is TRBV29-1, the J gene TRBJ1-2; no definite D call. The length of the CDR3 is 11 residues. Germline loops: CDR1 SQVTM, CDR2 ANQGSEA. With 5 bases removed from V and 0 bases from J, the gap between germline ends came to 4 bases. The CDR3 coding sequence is TGCAGCGTTAGAGCTAACTATGGCTACACCTTC. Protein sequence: CSVRANYGYTF.

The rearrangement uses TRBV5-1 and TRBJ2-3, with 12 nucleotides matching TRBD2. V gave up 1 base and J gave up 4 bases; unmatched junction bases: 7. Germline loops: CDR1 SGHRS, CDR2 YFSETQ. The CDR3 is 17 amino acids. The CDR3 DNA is TGCGCCAGCAGCTTGCGCCCTAGCGGGGGGGCCGCAGATACGCAGTATTTT. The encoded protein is CASSLRPSGGAADTQYF.

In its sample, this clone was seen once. The CDR3: CASSLGYRANYGYTF. The CDR3 DNA reads TGCGCCAGCAGCTTGGGCTACAGAGCTAACTATGGCTACACCTTC. This chain joins TRBV5-1 and TRBJ1-2; D gene ambiguous. The CDR3 contains 15 residues. Trimming stripped 0 bases from V and 0 bases from J, with 9 bases between. CDR1 SGHRS and CDR2 YFSETQ come from the germline V gene.

CDR3 in DNA: TGTGCCACCAGCAGAGGACAGGGGGCGATTTATGGCTACACCTTC. This translates into CATSRGQGAIYGYTF. V gene TRBV15 combines with J gene TRBJ1-2; 10 bases map to TRBD1. Germline-derived CDR1 and CDR2 are LNHNV and YYDKDF (reference sequence). With V trimmed by 1 base and J by 5 bases, 4 bases remained unmatched. This CDR3 has 15 amino acids.

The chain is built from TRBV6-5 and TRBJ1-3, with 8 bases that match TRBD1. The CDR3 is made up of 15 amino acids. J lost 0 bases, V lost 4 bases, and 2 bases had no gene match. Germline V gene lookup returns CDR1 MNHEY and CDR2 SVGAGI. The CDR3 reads CASSSGQVSGNTIYF. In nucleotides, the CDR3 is TGTGCCAGCAGTTCGGGACAGGTCTCTGGAAACACCATATATTTT.

The CDR3 reads CASSEWENYGYTF. For the CDR3, the DNA is TGTGCCAGCAGTGAATGGGAGAACTATGGCTACACCTTC. The chain joins TRBV6-1 to TRBJ1-2; D is undetermined. Trimming removed 2 bases from V and 2 bases from J, with 6 bases in between. The CDR3 is 13 residues long. Germline V gives CDR1 MNHNS, CDR2 SASEGT.

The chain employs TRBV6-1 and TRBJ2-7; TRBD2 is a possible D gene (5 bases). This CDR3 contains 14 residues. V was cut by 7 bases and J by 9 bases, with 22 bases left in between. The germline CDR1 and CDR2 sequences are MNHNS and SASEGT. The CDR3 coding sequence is TGTGCCAGCACCGGAGGCGGGTCCCTACGTGGGCAGTACTTC. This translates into CASTGGGSLRGQYF.

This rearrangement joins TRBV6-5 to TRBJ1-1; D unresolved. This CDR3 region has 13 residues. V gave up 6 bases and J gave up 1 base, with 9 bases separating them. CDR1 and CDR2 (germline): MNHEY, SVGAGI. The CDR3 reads CASRRAANTEAFF. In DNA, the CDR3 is TGTGCCAGCAGGAGGGCAGCGAACACTGAAGCTTTCTTT.

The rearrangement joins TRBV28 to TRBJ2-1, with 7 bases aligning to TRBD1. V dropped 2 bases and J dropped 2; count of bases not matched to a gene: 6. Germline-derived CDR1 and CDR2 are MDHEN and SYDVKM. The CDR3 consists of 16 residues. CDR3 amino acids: CASSLTGTATYNEQFF. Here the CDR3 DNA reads TGTGCCAGCAGTTTAACCGGGACAGCCACCTACAATGAGCAGTTCTTC.

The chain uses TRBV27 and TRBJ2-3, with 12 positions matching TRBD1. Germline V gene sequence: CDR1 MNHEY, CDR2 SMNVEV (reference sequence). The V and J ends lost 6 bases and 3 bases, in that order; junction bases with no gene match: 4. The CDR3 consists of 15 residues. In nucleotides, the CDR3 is TGTGCCAGCAGCTGGGACAGGGGGCTAACAGATACGCAGTATTTT. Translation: CASSWDRGLTDTQYF.

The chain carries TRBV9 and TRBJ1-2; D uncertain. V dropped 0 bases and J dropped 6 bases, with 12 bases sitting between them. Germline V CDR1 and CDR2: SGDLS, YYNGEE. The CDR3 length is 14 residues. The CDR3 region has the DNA TGTGCCAGCAGCGTAGCCTGGCAAATGGATGGCTACACCTTC. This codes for CASSVAWQMDGYTF.

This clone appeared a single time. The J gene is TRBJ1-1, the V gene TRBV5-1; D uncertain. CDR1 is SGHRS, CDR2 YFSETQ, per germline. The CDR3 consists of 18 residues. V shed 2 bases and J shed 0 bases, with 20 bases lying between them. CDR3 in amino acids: CASSFQPTRRTMNTEAFF. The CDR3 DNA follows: TGCGCCAGCAGCTTCCAGCCCACCCGGCGGACTATGAACACTGAAGCTTTCTTT.

As DNA, the CDR3 is TGTGCCTGGAGTGTAACCAGCGGAGGGGCCAACGTCCTGACTTTC. It yields the protein CAWSVTSGGANVLTF. V usage is TRBV30 and J usage is TRBJ2-6, with a weak D call TRBD2 (5 bases). V lost 0 bases, J lost 4 bases, and 10 bases lay in between. Germline lookup yields CDR1 GTSNPN and CDR2 SVGIG (reference sequence). The CDR3 is 15 residues long. Combining the CDR3 with reference TRBV30 and TRBJ2-6 gives the whole variable domain SQTIHQWPATLVQPVGSPLSLECTVEGTSNPNLYWYRQAAGRGLQLLFYSVGIGQISSEVPQNLSASRPQDRQFILSSKKLLLSDSGFYLCAWSVTSGGANVLTFGAGSRLTVL.